This T cell receptor (beta chain) was captured in a study of blood T cell repertoires in COVID-19 (dated by TCRdb to 2020 to 2021). Study-level background: Samples covering the acute and convalescent phases of COVID-19 were provided by collaborators in the United States, Italy and Spain. The prospective study material was composed of cDNA or gDNA derived from T cells, B-cell-depleted T cells, or PBMCs. Deeply sampled blood TCRbeta repertoires from subjects exposed to, actively infected with, or recovered from COVID-19 were included in the dataset. The repertoires were released in a freely available public database meant as a resource for research on the immune response to SARS-CoV-2. Samples came from the ongoing ImmuneRACE study (first 160 participants) plus 1,254 subjects from 6 global collaborators. Nearly every sample came with metadata listing a de-identified subject ID, COVID-19 status, age in years and sex. Where available, HLA class I and class II types were taken from metadata supplied by the sample provider and were not determined by assay-based typing. Results and caveats for the whole study, not just this receptor: Clinical and demographic metadata were provided uncurated, with the amount varying by source and participant.

Turning to this clone: Its recognized antigen is unknown. No quality values exist for individual bases; no much larger clone is one base distant.

TCRbeta CDR3 regions were amplified from genomic DNA by means of the immunoSEQ Assay, a bias-controlled multiplex PCR. The paper's data handling went like this. The number of nucleated cells in each sample was estimated from the amplification of reference gene primers within the assay. To quantify the absolute abundance of each unique TCRbeta CDR3 rearrangement, sequence reads were collapsed and filtered. For each sample, productive Simpson clonality was calculated by taking the square root of Simpson's diversity index across productive rearrangements. TCRdb's version of the immuneACCESS table is confined to in-frame rearrangements and falls short of the full clone set. An unresolved V gene accounts for under half of the shortfall where checked; the remainder is of unknown origin. V, J and clone size derive from that table, while D and trimming were established from the DNA sequence. The sample data list some 150,000 clones, and 80% to 85% of these were observed just once. The leading ten clones occupy approximately 5.7% of the sample.

Its CDR3 holds 15 amino acids, cysteine through phenylalanine. Left in the record is the CDR3 DNA by itself, 45 bases read in frame from the first base. Cut back by 0 bases and 2 bases, the V and J ends lie 10 bases apart. The CDR1 and CDR2 encoded by the germline V gene are ENHRY and SYGVKD. Participants in the prospective study were enrolled through a virtual design, were aged about 18 to 90 years, and lived in about two dozen United States geographic areas. In the prospective study, cohorts were assigned on the basis of participant-reported clinical history obtained from a screening survey and a study questionnaire. A participant counted as exposed if, within 2 weeks of entering the study, that participant had been in contact with someone who had a PCR-confirmed or clinician-diagnosed COVID-19 case. Each participant in the prospective study had whole blood, serum and a nasopharyngeal or oropharyngeal swab collected by mobile phlebotomists. Over a roughly two-month period, participants in the prospective study had the option of providing additional blood draws and questionnaires. Before DNA extraction, blood samples from the prospective study were shipped at room temperature or frozen.

The chain is assembled from TRBV10-3 and TRBJ1-1; the best D guess is TRBD1, with 5 bases matching. The source material was PBMCs or T cells enriched from blood (not recorded which). This TCR was recovered from a woman in her forties or fifties who had been exposed to COVID-19. The bases read TGTGCCATCAGTGAGTCGGGAACAGGAAACACTGAAGCTTTCTTT. Its protein reads: CAISESGTGNTEAFF.